The rows below give T cell receptor beta chains drawn from one sample of a study of identical twins. TCRdb re-derived calls from the 5' RACE reads in MiXCR, one entry per CDR3 protein. Of roughly 250,000 distinct CDR3 sequences listed, approximately 7% are singletons. The same specimen was also included in a second study, on yellow fever vaccine responses in identical twins.

The sequenced sample consisted of memory (CD45RO+) T cells sorted from blood. Source of these receptors: a woman aged 18-29 years in good health. The CDR3 runs from the conserved cysteine through the conserved F or W. D genes are given only for firm matches. Not every row has a clone size; where given, it reads once, few, many or a size class.

J gene: TRBJ1-2
V gene: TRBV12-3/TRBV12-4
clone size: many
D gene: NA
CDR3 DNA: TGTGCCAGCAGCCCCCCAGGTCGCTATGGCTACACCTTC
CDR3 protein: CASSPPGRYGYTF

J gene: TRBJ2-3
V gene: TRBV20-1
clone size: NA
D gene: NA
CDR3 DNA: TGCAGTGCTATTAAGGGGCCCAAACAATCGGATACGCAGTATTTT
CDR3 protein: CSAIKGPKQSDTQYF

J gene: TRBJ1-4
V gene: TRBV7-8
clone size: NA
D gene: NA
CDR3 DNA: TGTGCCAGCAGCCCTCGTTTGTCGAGTGCTTTCGAAAAACTGTTTTTT
CDR3 protein: CASSPRLSSAFEKLFF

J gene: TRBJ2-7
V gene: TRBV5-1
clone size: many
D gene: TRBD2
CDR3 DNA: TGCGCCAGCAGCTTGGCGACTAGCGGGAAATCACACGAGCAGTACTTC
CDR3 protein: CASSLATSGKSHEQYF

J gene: TRBJ2-1
V gene: TRBV5-1
clone size: few
D gene: NA
CDR3 DNA: TGCGCCAGCAGCTTGGAACCTCACGGGAATGAGCAGTTCTTC
CDR3 protein: CASSLEPHGNEQFF

J gene: TRBJ2-3
V gene: TRBV4-2
clone size: NA
D gene: TRBD1
CDR3 DNA: TGTGCCAGCAGCCGAAACAGGGGGTCTGATACGCAGTATTTT
CDR3 protein: CASSRNRGSDTQYF

J gene: TRBJ2-1
V gene: TRBV9
clone size: few
D gene: NA
CDR3 DNA: TGTGCCAGCAGCGTGTGGGCCGAACCCCCTCAGGAGCAGTTCTTC
CDR3 protein: CASSVWAEPPQEQFF

J gene: TRBJ2-2
V gene: TRBV10-3
clone size: many
D gene: TRBD2
CDR3 DNA: TGTGCCATCGGTACTAGCGGAACGAACACCGGGGAGCTGTTTTTT
CDR3 protein: CAIGTSGTNTGELFF

J gene: TRBJ2-2
V gene: TRBV18
clone size: NA
D gene: NA
CDR3 DNA: TGTGCCAGCTCAAACCAGGGAGCAGGGGCGAACACCGGGGAGCTGTTTTTT
CDR3 protein: CASSNQGAGANTGELFF

J gene: TRBJ1-4
V gene: TRBV5-1
clone size: NA
D gene: NA
CDR3 DNA: TGCGCCAGCAGCTTGGGTTTATCGGGACCAACTAATGAAAAACTGTTTTTT
CDR3 protein: CASSLGLSGPTNEKLFF

J gene: TRBJ2-7
V gene: TRBV29-1
clone size: NA
D gene: NA
CDR3 DNA: TGCAGCGTTGATGAGGGCCTGTCGCAGTACTTC
CDR3 protein: CSVDEGLSQYF

J gene: TRBJ2-1
V gene: TRBV15
clone size: many
D gene: TRBD1
CDR3 DNA: TGTGCCACCAGCAGAGGCGGGCTTCCGGACAGGGGGTTCTCCTACAATGAGCAGTTCTTC
CDR3 protein: CATSRGGLPDRGFSYNEQFF

J gene: TRBJ2-4
V gene: TRBV12-3/TRBV12-4
clone size: NA
D gene: NA
CDR3 DNA: TGTGCCAGCACTGGGGGAGGTTTAGCCAAAAACATTCAGTACTTC
CDR3 protein: CASTGGGLAKNIQYF

J gene: TRBJ1-2
V gene: TRBV20-1
clone size: many
D gene: TRBD1
CDR3 DNA: TGCAGTGCTACCCCGGACAGGGGTTCCTATGGCTACACCTTC
CDR3 protein: CSATPDRGSYGYTF

J gene: TRBJ2-3
V gene: TRBV28
clone size: NA
D gene: NA
CDR3 DNA: TGTGCCAGCAGTAACCGCCATAGCACAGATACGCAGTATTTT
CDR3 protein: CASSNRHSTDTQYF

J gene: TRBJ1-1
V gene: TRBV10-2
clone size: once
D gene: NA
CDR3 DNA: TGCGCCAGCAGCCCGTCGCTGGGGACTGAAGCTTTCTTT
CDR3 protein: CASSPSLGTEAFF

J gene: TRBJ2-2
V gene: TRBV12-3/TRBV12-4
clone size: few
D gene: NA
CDR3 DNA: TGTGCCAGTAGTCCAGGGCTTTTGACCGGGGAGCTGTTTTTT
CDR3 protein: CASSPGLLTGELFF

J gene: TRBJ1-1
V gene: TRBV5-6
clone size: many
D gene: NA
CDR3 DNA: TGTGCCAGCAGCGTGTCTTCACGGGGGGCTTTCTTT
CDR3 protein: CASSVSSRGAFF

J gene: TRBJ2-1
V gene: TRBV29-1
clone size: many
D gene: NA
CDR3 DNA: TGCAGCGTTATATCGGGGGGCCCCAATGAGCAGTTCTTC
CDR3 protein: CSVISGGPNEQFF

J gene: TRBJ2-1
V gene: TRBV4-1
clone size: many
D gene: NA
CDR3 DNA: TGCGCCAGCAGCCAAGATGGTCAGCGAGTCAATGAGCAGTTCTTC
CDR3 protein: CASSQDGQRVNEQFF

J gene: TRBJ2-5
V gene: TRBV10-3
clone size: many
D gene: TRBD2
CDR3 DNA: TGTGCCACCGCCTTAGGACTAGCGGTTGATGATCGGGAGACCCAGTACTTC
CDR3 protein: CATALGLAVDDRETQYF

J gene: TRBJ2-2
V gene: TRBV2
clone size: NA
D gene: TRBD2
CDR3 DNA: TGTGCCAGCAGGGGGGCTAGCGGGACGAACACCGGGGAGCTGTTTTTT
CDR3 protein: CASRGASGTNTGELFF

J gene: TRBJ2-1
V gene: TRBV20-1
clone size: many
D gene: TRBD2
CDR3 DNA: TGCAGTGCCAGATCCGGGACTAGCGACAATGAGCAGTTCTTC
CDR3 protein: CSARSGTSDNEQFF

J gene: TRBJ2-1
V gene: TRBV18
clone size: NA
D gene: NA
CDR3 DNA: TGTGCCAGCTCACCACAGGGACTTCAGGGCCATGAGCAGTTCTTC
CDR3 protein: CASSPQGLQGHEQFF

J gene: TRBJ2-6
V gene: TRBV18
clone size: NA
D gene: NA
CDR3 DNA: TGTGCCAGCTCACCCACTGGGTTCTCTGGGGCCAACGTCCTGACTTTC
CDR3 protein: CASSPTGFSGANVLTF

J gene: TRBJ2-1
V gene: TRBV20-1
clone size: few
D gene: TRBD2
CDR3 DNA: TGCAGTGCTAACCTAGCGGCTACTATATACAATGAGCAGTTCTTC
CDR3 protein: CSANLAATIYNEQFF

J gene: TRBJ1-2
V gene: TRBV14
clone size: NA
D gene: NA
CDR3 DNA: TGTGCCAGCAGCGCGGGGCGAACAGGCGGCTACACCTTC
CDR3 protein: CASSAGRTGGYTF

J gene: TRBJ1-2
V gene: TRBV27
clone size: many
D gene: TRBD1
CDR3 DNA: TGTGCCAGCAGTGCCCGACAGGGTACTGGCTACACCTTC
CDR3 protein: CASSARQGTGYTF

J gene: TRBJ1-2
V gene: TRBV7-6
clone size: few
D gene: TRBD1
CDR3 DNA: TGTGCCAGCAGTCCTAGACAGGGCTATGGCTACACCTTC
CDR3 protein: CASSPRQGYGYTF

J gene: TRBJ2-4
V gene: TRBV5-1
clone size: NA
D gene: TRBD2
CDR3 DNA: TGCGCCAGCAGCCCCCCCCTTAGCGGGGGAGCCGGTGGCAACATTCAGTACTTC
CDR3 protein: CASSPPLSGGAGGNIQYF

J gene: TRBJ2-2
V gene: TRBV6-5
clone size: many
D gene: TRBD1
CDR3 DNA: TGTGCCAGCAGTACTCCTCCGGGACAGGGCACCGGGGAGCTGTTTTTT
CDR3 protein: CASSTPPGQGTGELFF

J gene: TRBJ2-3
V gene: TRBV7-8
clone size: many
D gene: NA
CDR3 DNA: TGTGCCAGCAGTGTGGGGGGTAGCACAGATACGCAGTATTTT
CDR3 protein: CASSVGGSTDTQYF